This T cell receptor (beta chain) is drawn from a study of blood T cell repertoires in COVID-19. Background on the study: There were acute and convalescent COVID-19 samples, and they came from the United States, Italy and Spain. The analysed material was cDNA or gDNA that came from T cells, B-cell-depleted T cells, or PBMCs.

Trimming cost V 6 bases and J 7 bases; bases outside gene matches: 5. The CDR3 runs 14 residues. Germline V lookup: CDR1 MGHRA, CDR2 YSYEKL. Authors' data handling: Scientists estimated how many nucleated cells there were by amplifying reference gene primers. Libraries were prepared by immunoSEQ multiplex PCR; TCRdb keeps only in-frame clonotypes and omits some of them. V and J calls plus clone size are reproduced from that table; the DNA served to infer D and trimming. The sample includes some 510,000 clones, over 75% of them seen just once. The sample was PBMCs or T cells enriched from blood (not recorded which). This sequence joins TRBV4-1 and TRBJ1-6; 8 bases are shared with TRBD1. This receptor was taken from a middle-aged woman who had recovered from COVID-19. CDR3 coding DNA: TGCGCCAGCAGTCAGACAGGGGACAATTCACCCCTCCACTTT. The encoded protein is CASSQTGDNSPLHF.